These 21 T cell receptor beta chains came from one sample sequenced in a study of cytomegalovirus exposure and HLA in healthy donors. PCR employed 60 Vbeta and 13 Jbeta primers. Sequencing was performed with immunoSEQ multiplex PCR; in TCRdb, only in-frame clones are kept and a portion is missing. The sample contains some 120,000 clones, 50% to 65% of which appear only once. Sequences were obtained from PBMCs. The source of these receptors is a woman aged 40 to 50 in good health and CMV-seropositive.

The gene calls are TRBV9 and TRBJ2-5; TRBD2 is a possible D gene (5 bases). This CDR3 spans 16 amino acids. Germline V gene data show CDR1 as SGDLS and CDR2 as YYNGEE. With 4 bases removed from V and 1 base from J, the gap between germline ends came to 17 bases. The CDR3 region has the DNA TGTGCCAGCAGCCCAACGACGGAGGACCTCCAAGAGACCCAGTACTTC. Translated, it gives CASSPTTEDLQETQYF. Variable domain in full (rest from reference TRBV9 and TRBJ2-5): DSGVTQTPKHLITATGQRVTLRCSPRSGDLSVYWYQQSLDQGLQFLIQYYNGEERAKGNILERFSAQQFPDLHSELNLSSLELGDSALYFCASSPTTEDLQETQYFGPGTRLLVL.

The chain couples TRBV4-3 to TRBJ2-1, with D tentatively TRBD2 (7 bases). Deletions cut 1 base from V and 5 bases from J, with 15 bases between. Germline assignment: CDR1 LGHNA and CDR2 YSLEER. The CDR3 is made up of 16 amino acids. DNA of the CDR3: TGCGCCAGCAGCCAAGCGGGGGCGGGAGATAACAATGAGCAGTTCTTC. Residues: CASSQAGAGDNNEQFF.

The V call is TRBV7-2, the J call TRBJ2-7; 7 positions agree with TRBD1. The length of the CDR3 is 15 residues. Trimming at V came to 3 bases and at J to 7 bases, leaving 12 bases not matched to a gene. CDR1 and CDR2 from the germline V gene are SGHTA and FQGNSA. Here the CDR3 reads CASSFEGASVGEQYF. The CDR3 DNA reads TGTGCCAGCAGCTTTGAGGGGGCCTCGGTCGGGGAGCAGTACTTC. Based on the CDR3 plus reference TRBV7-2 and TRBJ2-7, the full variable domain is GAGVSQSPSNKVTEKGKDVELRCDPISGHTALYWYRQSLGQGLEFLIYFQGNSAPDKSGLPSDRFSAERTGGSVSTLTIQRTQQEDSAVYLCASSFEGASVGEQYFGPGTRLTVT.

The V gene is TRBV19, the J gene TRBJ1-5; 8 bases align to TRBD1. The CDR3 extends over 14 amino acids. Unmatched junction bases numbered 4, after V lost 3 bases and J lost 6 bases. Per the germline V gene, CDR1 is LNHDA and CDR2 is SQIVND (reference sequence). The CDR3 coding sequence is TGTGCCAGTAGTATCGGCAGGGGGCGTCAGCCCCAGCATTTT. Translation gives CASSIGRGRQPQHF.

The V gene is TRBV6-1, the J gene TRBJ2-7; 10 bases are a match to TRBD1. The CDR3 extends over 15 amino acids. V lost 3 bases, J lost 5 bases, and 7 bases stayed unmatched. Germline-derived CDR1 and CDR2 are MNHNS and SASEGT. CDR3 sequence: CASSDTGTGADEQYF. The CDR3 DNA is TGTGCCAGCAGTGACACCGGGACAGGGGCGGACGAGCAGTACTTC.

The gene calls are TRBV19 and TRBJ1-2; no clear D. The CDR3 length is 13 residues. The V gene's germline CDR1 is LNHDA and CDR2 SQIVND (reference sequence). The V gene lost 3 bases and the J gene lost 3 bases, with 8 bases spanning the gap. This CDR3 is CASSILSDYGYTF. The CDR3 DNA reads as TGTGCCAGTAGTATCCTATCGGACTATGGCTACACCTTC. The whole variable domain, remainder taken from reference TRBV19 and TRBJ1-2, is DGGITQSPKYLFRKEGQNVTLSCEQNLNHDAMYWYRQDPGQGLRLIYYSQIVNDFQKGDIAEGYSVSREKKESFPLTVTSAQKNPTAFYLCASSILSDYGYTFGSGTRLTVV.

The sample holds one count of this clone. This rearrangement joins TRBV19 to TRBJ1-2; 8 nucleotides line up with TRBD1. Germline V CDR1 and CDR2: LNHDA, SQIVND (reference sequence). This CDR3 has 17 amino acids. Trimming took 7 bases from V and 8 from J; bases not matched to a gene: 21. CDR3 nucleotide sequence: TGTGCCAGTACCGCGCTCGGACAGGGCCCGAAGTCGAGGGGCTACACCTTC. Encoded protein: CASTALGQGPKSRGYTF.

Only one count was recorded for this clone. One end of the junction varies from germline; a read error may be responsible. This chain's CDR3 is CASSFSVPGGLFF. CDR3 coding DNA: TGCGCCAGCAGCTTTTCAGTTCCCGGGGGGCTGTTTTTT. The chain recombines TRBV5-1 with TRBJ2-2, with D perhaps matching TRBD2 (6 bases). Looked up from germline, CDR1 is SGHRS and CDR2 is YFSETQ. The CDR3 contains 13 residues. The variable domain in full, completed from reference TRBV5-1 and TRBJ2-2, reads KAGVTQTPRYLIKTRGQQVTLSCSPISGHRSVSWYQQTPGQGLQFLFEYFSETQRNKGNFPGRFSGRQFSNSRSEMNVSTLELGDSALYLCASSFSVPGGLFFGEGSRLTVL.

The rearrangement uses TRBV7-2 and TRBJ1-1; 10 positions agree with TRBD1. CDR1 is SGHTA, CDR2 FQGNSA, per germline. With 1 base clipped from V and 5 bases from J, the junction kept 4 bases outside the gene matches. There are 15 residues in the CDR3. In DNA, the CDR3 is TGTGCCAGCAGCTTAGTGGGGACAGGGGTGACTGAAGCTTTCTTT. Translating it yields CASSLVGTGVTEAFF.

The chain couples TRBV7-2 to TRBJ1-3; D gene ambiguous. V lost 2 bases and J 3 bases, leaving 8 bases between the germline ends. Germline lookup yields CDR1 SGHTA and CDR2 FQGNSA. The CDR3 covers 14 residues. CDR3 nucleotide sequence: TGTGCCAGCAGCTTAAGCCCGATTGGAAACACCATATATTTT. Translating gives CASSLSPIGNTIYF.

This chain links TRBV30 with TRBJ2-7; TRBD1 aligns across 7 bases. Germline values: CDR1 GTSNPN, CDR2 SVGIG (reference sequence). This CDR3 comprises 13 residues. With 2 bases clipped from V and 9 bases from J, the junction kept 10 bases outside the gene matches. CDR3 coding DNA: TGTGCCTGGAGTCCCGGGACAGCTTCTGGGCAGTACTTC. Protein product: CAWSPGTASGQYF.

The gene calls are TRBV6-5 and TRBJ2-3, with TRBD1 matching 9 bases. The length of the CDR3 is 15 residues. V trimming: 5 bases; J trimming: 1 base; junction bases outside the gene matches: 4. Per the germline V gene, CDR1 is MNHEY and CDR2 is SVGAGI. CDR3 region: CASSPWTGGTDTQYF. The DNA of the CDR3 is TGTGCCAGCAGTCCGTGGACAGGGGGCACAGATACGCAGTATTTT.

The chain carries TRBV5-1 and TRBJ1-4; possibly TRBD1 for D (6 bases). This CDR3 region has 15 residues. V gave up 0 bases and J gave up 0 bases, with 6 bases separating them. The germline gives CDR1 SGHRS, CDR2 YFSETQ. The CDR3 DNA reads as TGCGCCAGCAGCTTGGAGGGGGCAACTAATGAAAAACTGTTTTTT. This encodes CASSLEGATNEKLFF.

With regard to this clone: Other DNA sequences in this sample translate to the same CDR3. The chain carries TRBV6-5 and TRBJ2-7; the D gene is possibly TRBD2 (5 bases). The CDR3 totals 13 residues. With 0 bases removed from V and 3 bases from J, the gap between germline ends came to 6 bases. CDR1 MNHEY and CDR2 SVGAGI come from the germline V gene. The CDR3 nucleotides read TGTGCCAGCAGTTACTCTCGGGACTACGAGCAGTACTTC. Encoded protein: CASSYSRDYEQYF.

This chain uses TRBV7-2 with TRBJ2-3; 10 bases fit TRBD2. This CDR3 has 16 amino acids. Germline CDR1 SGHTA, CDR2 FQGNSA. Trimming removed 2 bases from V and 3 bases from J; junction bases left unmatched: 5. CDR3 protein: CASSLLAGGGTDTQYF. In DNA form, the CDR3 reads TGTGCCAGCAGCTTATTAGCGGGAGGAGGGACAGATACGCAGTATTTT.

The chain couples TRBV18 to TRBJ2-7; D possibly corresponds to TRBD2 (7 bases). Trimming took 1 base from V and 7 from J, leaving 17 bases between them. CDR1 is KGHSH and CDR2 is LQKENI in the germline V gene. This CDR3 has 15 residues. For the CDR3, the DNA is TGTGCCAGCTCACCACAGGGGGGGGGAGAAGGGGAGCAGTACTTC. This translates into CASSPQGGGEGEQYF. Based on the CDR3 plus reference TRBV18 and TRBJ2-7, the full variable domain is NAGVMQNPRHLVRRRGQEARLRCSPMKGHSHVYWYRQLPEEGLKFMVYLQKENIIDESGMPKERFSAEFPKEGPSILRIQQVVRGDSAAYFCASSPQGGGEGEQYFGPGTRLTVT.

This clone was observed a handful of times. CDR3 nucleotides: TGTGCCAGCAGCTTAGCACCTTCCTACGAGCAGTACTTC. The encoded protein is CASSLAPSYEQYF. The gene calls are TRBV5-5 and TRBJ2-7, with unresolved D. This CDR3 is 13 amino acids long. Germline CDR1 is SGHKS and CDR2 is YYEKEE (reference sequence). V was clipped by 2 bases and J by 1 base, with 7 bases between them.

This chain links TRBV28 with TRBJ1-5; tentatively, D is TRBD1 (5 bases). Germline V gene sequence: CDR1 MDHEN, CDR2 SYDVKM. CDR3 length equals 17 residues. V lost 2 bases, J lost 4 bases, and 18 bases lay in between. CDR3 nucleotides: TGTGCCAGCAGTTTAAGCGGGACGGAGGGGCGAAATCAGCCCCAGCATTTT. Its translation is CASSLSGTEGRNQPQHF.

The chain uses TRBV30 and TRBJ1-3; TRBD1 matches at 8 bases. Germline assignment: CDR1 GTSNPN and CDR2 SVGIG (reference sequence). J was trimmed by 4 bases and V by 2 bases; bases with no gene match: 7. This CDR3 contains 15 residues. CDR3 loop: CAWSTGGLAGNTIYF. The CDR3 region has the DNA TGTGCCTGGAGTACAGGGGGACTAGCCGGAAACACCATATATTTT.

J is TRBJ1-2 and V is TRBV6-5; D might be TRBD1 (5 bases). With 4 bases removed from V and 8 bases from J, the gap between germline ends came to 17 bases. Germline CDR1 and CDR2: MNHEY and SVGAGI. The CDR3 is 14 amino acids. CDR3 in DNA: TGTGCCAGCAGTTTCTACCCAGGGAATCGGGGCTACACCTTC. Its protein product is CASSFYPGNRGYTF.

The J gene is TRBJ2-1, the V gene TRBV15; tentatively, D is TRBD2 (6 bases). CDR1 and CDR2 (germline): LNHNV, YYDKDF (reference sequence). Trimming took 8 bases from V and 10 from J, leaving 24 bases between them. The CDR3 is 15 amino acids. CDR3 in DNA: TGTGCCACCTCCAAAGGCCGGGTTTTGGAGGGAGAGCAGTTCTTC. It yields the protein CATSKGRVLEGEQFF.